The 17 T cell receptor beta chains listed next were all sequenced from one sample in a study of CD8 T cells in Susac syndrome. RNA totalling 0.5 to 1 ug underwent reverse transcription with random hexamers. In TCRdb, the immunoSEQ multiplex PCR reads were re-called with MiXCR into one record per CDR3 protein. This sample yields about 300,000 distinct CDR3 sequences, of which 70% to 90% are seen a single time; about 0.11% belongs to the top ten. The sample was CD8+ T cells from PBMCs. Receptors were obtained from a human donor with multiple sclerosis.

The CDR3 DNA sequence: TGTGCCACACAACAAGACACCGGGGAGCTGTTTTTT. Protein product: CATQQDTGELFF. The V call is TRBV7-9, the J call TRBJ2-2; unclear D gene. In germline, CDR1 is SEHNR, CDR2 FQNEAQ (reference sequence). This CDR3 region has 12 residues. Deletions cut 10 bases from V and 3 bases from J, with 9 bases between.

The chain couples TRBV12-3 or TRBV12-4 to TRBJ1-4, with D perhaps TRBD1 (5 bases). V gave up 6 bases and J gave up 5 bases, with 13 bases separating them. The CDR3 is 14 amino acids. The CDR3 DNA is TGTGCCAGCAGGGGGAGGGACCCGAATGAAAAACTGTTTTTT. Its protein is CASRGRDPNEKLFF.

The chain joins TRBV9 to TRBJ2-1, with 7 bases identical to TRBD2. The germline V gene encodes CDR1 SGDLS and CDR2 YYNGEE. The CDR3 has 14 amino acids. With V trimmed by 2 bases and J by 7 bases, 6 bases remained unmatched. In DNA form, the CDR3 reads TGTGCCAGCAGCGTGTCGGGAGGCGGGAATGAGCAGTTCTTC. Amino acids: CASSVSGGGNEQFF.

The chain recombines TRBV28 with TRBJ1-2; D is unresolved. Looked up from germline, CDR1 is MDHEN and CDR2 is SYDVKM. Trimming shortened V by 3 bases and J by 7 bases, and 18 bases separated the two germline ends. CDR3 size: 15 residues. Here the CDR3 DNA reads TGTGCCAGCAGTTTTTTTGGCGGTAAACCCCTTGGCTACACCTTC. It translates to CASSFFGGKPLGYTF.

The chain is built from TRBV6-4 and TRBJ2-1; 10 nucleotides line up with TRBD2. The length of the CDR3 is 16 residues. With 0 bases clipped from V and 3 bases from J, the junction kept 2 bases outside the gene matches. Germline V gene data show CDR1 as MRHNA and CDR2 as SNTAGT. CDR3 nucleotide sequence: TGTGCCAGCAGTGACTCGGGGACTAGCGTCTACAATGAGCAGTTCTTC. It codes for CASSDSGTSVYNEQFF.

This rearrangement joins TRBV28 to TRBJ2-1, with unresolved D. CDR1 and CDR2 (germline): MDHEN, SYDVKM. Trimming left V 5 bases short and J 0 bases short, with 11 bases between. This CDR3 contains 15 residues. CDR3 coding DNA: TGTGCCAGCAGTCCTGACAAGAGCTCCTACAATGAGCAGTTCTTC. Translating gives CASSPDKSSYNEQFF.

V usage is TRBV28 and J usage is TRBJ2-7; 7 bases agree with TRBD2. V lost 7 bases to trimming and J lost 6 bases; unmatched junction nucleotides: 18. In germline, CDR1 is MDHEN, CDR2 SYDVKM. This CDR3 has 16 residues. The CDR3 here is CASTTLGGLVPLEQYF. CDR3 nucleotides: TGTGCCAGCACCACCCTTGGAGGACTAGTTCCTCTCGAGCAGTACTTC. Full variable domain (rest looked up from reference TRBV28 and TRBJ2-7): DVKVTQSSRYLVKRTGEKVFLECVQDMDHENMFWYRQDPGLGLRLIYFSYDVKMKEKGDIPEGYSVSREKKERFSLILESASTNQTSMYLCASTTLGGLVPLEQYFGPGTRLTVT.

The rearrangement uses TRBV7-9 and TRBJ2-3; the match to TRBD2 covers 8 bases. Germline V gives CDR1 SEHNR, CDR2 FQNEAQ (reference sequence). J gave up 2 bases and V 5 bases, and 6 bases lay outside the gene matches. This CDR3 spans 15 amino acids. The CDR3 coding sequence is TGTGCCAGCAGCCCTACTAGCGGCTTCACAGATACGCAGTATTTT. Its protein is CASSPTSGFTDTQYF.

The table lists this clonotype with a few counts. The genes are TRBV29-1 and TRBJ2-7; D not certain. The CDR3 has 14 amino acids. CDR1 and CDR2 from the germline V gene are SQVTM and ANQGSEA. Trimming pared 2 bases from V and 7 bases from J, leaving 18 bases between. The CDR3 region is CSVELVEVVGEQYF. CDR3 nucleotide sequence: TGCAGCGTTGAACTTGTTGAGGTGGTAGGAGAGCAGTACTTC.

The chain combines TRBV6-5 with TRBJ2-5; TRBD1 matches at 9 bases. This CDR3 has 14 residues. Per the germline V gene, CDR1 is MNHEY and CDR2 is SVGAGI. The V segment lost 2 bases and the J segment 10 bases; nucleotides outside the gene matches: 8. The DNA for the CDR3 is TGTGCCAGCAGTTACCACGACAGGGGGGGAGGCCAGTACTTC. It encodes CASSYHDRGGGQYF.

The chain has TRBV6-1 and TRBJ2-7; maybe TRBD1 (5 bases). V was pared by 6 bases and J by 3 bases, with 18 bases between. CDR3 length: 15 amino acids. Germline V gene lookup returns CDR1 MNHNS and CDR2 SASEGT. CDR3 region: CASSLQDMNDYEQYF. The CDR3 coding sequence is TGTGCCAGCAGCCTACAGGACATGAATGACTACGAGCAGTACTTC.

This clonotype was observed a single time. The genes are TRBV27 and TRBJ2-1, with TRBD2 identical over 9 bases. After removal of 5 bases from V and 8 bases from J, the junction contained 7 bases not matched to a gene. The CDR3 totals 14 residues. From germline, CDR1 is MNHEY and CDR2 SMNVEV (reference sequence). The CDR3: CASSRLAEGDEQFF. Here the CDR3 DNA reads TGTGCCAGCAGTAGACTAGCGGAAGGGGATGAGCAGTTCTTC.

The V call is TRBV3-1, the J call TRBJ2-1; D tentatively reads TRBD1 or TRBD2 (6 bases each). Trimming shortened V by 9 bases and J by 6 bases, and 15 bases separated the two germline ends. The germline V gene has CDR1 LGHDT and CDR2 YNNKEL (reference sequence). This CDR3 has 13 residues. This CDR3 is CASLGGGPNEQFF. The CDR3 DNA is TGTGCCAGTCTAGGGGGAGGCCCCAATGAGCAGTTCTTC.

The V and J genes are TRBV29-1 and TRBJ2-2; a possible D gene is TRBD2 (6 bases). With 4 bases removed from V and 0 bases from J, the gap between germline ends came to 12 bases. Looked up from germline, CDR1 is SQVTM and CDR2 is ANQGSEA. This CDR3 spans 15 amino acids. The CDR3 reads CSVVRRDANTGELFF. The CDR3 nucleotides read TGCAGCGTTGTGAGGAGGGACGCGAACACCGGGGAGCTGTTTTTT.

The V call is TRBV28, the J call TRBJ1-1, with no clear D. V was trimmed by 2 bases and J by 7 bases, leaving 17 bases between them. The CDR3 is 15 amino acids. CDR1 is MDHEN and CDR2 is SYDVKM in the germline V gene. The CDR3 is CASSLAARESGEAFF. The CDR3 nucleotides read TGTGCCAGCAGTTTAGCGGCTAGGGAGTCGGGTGAAGCTTTCTTT.

The sample holds one count of this clonotype. The chain carries TRBV10-3 and TRBJ1-5; D is undetermined. Germline loops: CDR1 ENHRY, CDR2 SYGVKD. The CDR3 is made up of 13 amino acids. Trimming stripped 0 bases from V and 11 bases from J, with 11 bases between. The CDR3 spells CAISESRGMTQHF. CDR3 in DNA: TGTGCCATCAGTGAGTCAAGAGGAATGACCCAGCATTTT.

The chain joins TRBV7-9 to TRBJ2-7, with TRBD1 as a possible D gene (6 bases). The germline V gene has CDR1 SEHNR and CDR2 FQNEAQ (reference sequence). V lost 2 bases and J 3 bases, leaving 14 bases between the germline ends. The CDR3 sequence is 15 residues long. The CDR3 loop reads CASSLTGSSDYEQYF. The CDR3 bases are TGTGCCAGCAGCTTAACAGGGTCCTCCGACTACGAGCAGTACTTC.